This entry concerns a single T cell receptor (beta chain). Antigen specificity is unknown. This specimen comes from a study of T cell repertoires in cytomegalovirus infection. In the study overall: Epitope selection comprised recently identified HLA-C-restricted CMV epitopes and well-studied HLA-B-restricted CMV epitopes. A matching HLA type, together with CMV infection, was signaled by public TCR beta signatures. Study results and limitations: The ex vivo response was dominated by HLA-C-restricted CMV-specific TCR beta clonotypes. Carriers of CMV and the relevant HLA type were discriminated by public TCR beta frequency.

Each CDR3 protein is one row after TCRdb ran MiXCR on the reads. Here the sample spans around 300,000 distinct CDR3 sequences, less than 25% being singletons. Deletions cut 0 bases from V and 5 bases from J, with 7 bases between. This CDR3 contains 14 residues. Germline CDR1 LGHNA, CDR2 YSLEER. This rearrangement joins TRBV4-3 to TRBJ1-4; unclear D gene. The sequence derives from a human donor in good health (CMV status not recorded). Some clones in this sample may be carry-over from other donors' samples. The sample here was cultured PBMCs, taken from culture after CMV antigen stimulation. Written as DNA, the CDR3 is TGCGCCAGCAGCCAAGATAATCGAAATGAAAAACTGTTTTTT. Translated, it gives CASSQDNRNEKLFF.